Each of the 3 T cell receptor beta chains below was sequenced from the same sample in a study of blood T cell repertoires in COVID-19. The repertoire was sequenced with immunoSEQ multiplex PCR; TCRdb's copy has only in-frame clones and lacks some. The profile shows approximately 30,000 clones, about nine tenths of them singletons. The sequenced sample consisted of peripheral blood. The receptors were sampled from a human donor in a cohort sampled during active COVID-19.

The J gene is TRBJ2-1, the V gene TRBV19, with D possibly matching TRBD2 (5 bases). The V gene's germline CDR1 is LNHDA and CDR2 SQIVND (reference sequence). Trimming took 5 bases from V and 9 from J, leaving 14 bases between them. This CDR3 spans 13 amino acids. CDR3: CASSVLGVGEQFF. The CDR3 DNA is TGTGCCAGTAGTGTCCTCGGGGTTGGTGAGCAGTTCTTC. Filled out from reference TRBV19 and TRBJ2-1, the complete variable domain reads DGGITQSPKYLFRKEGQNVTLSCEQNLNHDAMYWYRQDPGQGLRLIYYSQIVNDFQKGDIAEGYSVSREKKESFPLTVTSAQKNPTAFYLCASSVLGVGEQFFGPGTRLTVL.

A few counts support this clone. V is TRBV19 and J is TRBJ2-2; no clear D gene. Looked up from germline, CDR1 is LNHDA and CDR2 is SQIVND (reference sequence). Trimming cost V 11 bases and J 2 bases, with 12 bases left between them. The CDR3 spans 13 residues. The CDR3, as DNA: TGTGCCTGTCAGAGGATCAACACCGGGGAGCTGTTTTTT. Amino acids: CACQRINTGELFF.

The CDR3 reads CASRGGGSASNQPQHF. CDR3 DNA sequence: TGTGCCAGCAGGGGCGGGGGGTCGGCTAGCAATCAGCCCCAGCATTTT. The chain combines TRBV6-6 with TRBJ1-5; possible D gene TRBD1, 5 bases. Germline CDR1 MNHNY, CDR2 SVGAGI (reference sequence). The CDR3 totals 16 residues. Trimming left V 6 bases short and J 0 bases short, with 15 bases between.